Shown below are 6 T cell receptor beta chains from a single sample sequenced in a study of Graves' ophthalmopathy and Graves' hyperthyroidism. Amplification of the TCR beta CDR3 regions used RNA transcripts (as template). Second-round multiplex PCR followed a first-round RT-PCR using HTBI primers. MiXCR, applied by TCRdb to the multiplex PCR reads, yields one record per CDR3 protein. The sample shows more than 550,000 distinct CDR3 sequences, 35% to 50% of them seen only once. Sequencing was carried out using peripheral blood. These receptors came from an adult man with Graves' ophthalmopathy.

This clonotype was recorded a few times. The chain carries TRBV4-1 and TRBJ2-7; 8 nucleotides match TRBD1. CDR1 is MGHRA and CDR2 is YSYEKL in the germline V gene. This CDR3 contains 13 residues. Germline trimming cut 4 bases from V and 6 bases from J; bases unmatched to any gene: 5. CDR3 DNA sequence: TGCGCCAGCAGCCGCGCAACAGGGGGCGAGCAGTACTTC. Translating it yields CASSRATGGEQYF.

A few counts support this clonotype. The CDR3 DNA is TGTGCCAGCAGTTTACACAAGAACACTGAAGCTTTCTTT. Its translation: CASSLHKNTEAFF. This sequence joins TRBV12-3 or TRBV12-4 and TRBJ1-1; no clear D. The CDR3 spans 13 residues. V shed 2 bases and J shed 1 base, with 5 bases lying between them.

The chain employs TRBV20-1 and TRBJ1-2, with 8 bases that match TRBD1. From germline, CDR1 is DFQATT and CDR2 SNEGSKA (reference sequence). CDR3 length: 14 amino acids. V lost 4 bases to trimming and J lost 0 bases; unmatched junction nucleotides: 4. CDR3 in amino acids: CSANDRGPNYGYTF. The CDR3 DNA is TGCAGTGCTAACGACAGGGGCCCTAACTATGGCTACACCTTC.

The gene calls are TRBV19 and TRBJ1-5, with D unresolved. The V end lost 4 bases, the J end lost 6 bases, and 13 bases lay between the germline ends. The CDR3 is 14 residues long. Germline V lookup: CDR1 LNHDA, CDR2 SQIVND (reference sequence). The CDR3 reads CASSRAGGSQPQHF. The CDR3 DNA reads TGTGCCAGTAGTAGGGCAGGCGGTAGTCAGCCCCAGCATTTT.

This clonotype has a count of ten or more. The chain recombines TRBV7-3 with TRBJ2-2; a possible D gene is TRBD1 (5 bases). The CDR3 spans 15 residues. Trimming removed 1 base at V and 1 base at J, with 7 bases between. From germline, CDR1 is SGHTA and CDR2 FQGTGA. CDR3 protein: CASSLNRGNTGELFF. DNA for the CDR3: TGTGCCAGCAGCTTAAATAGGGGGAACACCGGGGAGCTGTTTTTT.

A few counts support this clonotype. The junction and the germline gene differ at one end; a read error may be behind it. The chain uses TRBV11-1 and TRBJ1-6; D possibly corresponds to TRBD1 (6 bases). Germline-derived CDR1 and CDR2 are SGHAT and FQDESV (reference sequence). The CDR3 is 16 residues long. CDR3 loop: CASSILDRTANSPLHF. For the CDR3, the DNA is TGCGCCAGCAGCATACTCGACAGGACCGCAAATTCACCCCTCCACTTT.